These 9 T cell receptor beta chains were all obtained from the same sample, sequenced in a study of blood T cell repertoires in COVID-19. Clones were sequenced by immunoSEQ multiplex PCR, and TCRdb holds only the in-frame ones, with some missing. The profile covers approximately 250,000 clones, with about four fifths appearing a single time and more than 4% taken by the ten largest. The sample consisted of peripheral blood. The receptors stem from a man between 45 and 60 years old with acute or convalescent COVID-19.

This clone was picked up a small number of times. The rearrangement links TRBV5-5 to TRBJ1-4; 7 bases match TRBD1. The CDR3 totals 15 residues. Germline V gives CDR1 SGHKS, CDR2 YYEKEE (reference sequence). V lost 4 bases to trimming and J lost 7 bases; unmatched junction nucleotides: 10. CDR3 nucleotides: TGTGCCAGCAGCGCCCAGGGGGTAGTTGGTGAAAAACTGTTTTTT. Translating gives CASSAQGVVGEKLFF.

This clone was seen a few times. This chain's CDR3 is CASSQEVQGSYEQYF. The CDR3 bases are TGCGCCAGCAGCCAAGAAGTCCAGGGTTCCTACGAGCAGTACTTC. The rearrangement joins TRBV4-1 to TRBJ2-7; weak D call: TRBD1 (5 bases). V shed 0 bases and J shed 1 base, with 10 bases lying between them. CDR3 length: 15 amino acids. Germline V lookup: CDR1 MGHRA, CDR2 YSYEKL.

This chain connects TRBV9 to TRBJ1-1; D perhaps matches TRBD1 (5 bases). The CDR3 runs 14 residues. Deletions cut 3 bases from V and 3 bases from J, with 12 bases between. The germline CDR1 and CDR2 sequences are SGDLS and YYNGEE. The CDR3 here is CASSAQGQHTEAFF. The CDR3 DNA sequence: TGTGCCAGCAGCGCCCAGGGTCAGCACACTGAAGCTTTCTTT.

Points on this clone: Germline is not matched at one junction end, which may reflect a read error. The chain uses TRBV4-2 and TRBJ2-7, with TRBD1 identical over 9 bases. The CDR3 runs 16 residues. CDR1 and CDR2 from the germline V gene are LGHNA and YNFKEQ. The CDR3 reads CASSQDTGTGSYEQYF. The CDR3 bases are TGTGCTAGCAGCCAAGATACCGGGACAGGGAGTTACGAGCAGTACTTC.

The V call is TRBV9, the J call TRBJ1-2; D not certain. This CDR3 contains 13 residues. Per germline, CDR1 SGDLS and CDR2 YYNGEE. Trimming stripped 7 bases from V and 4 bases from J, with 14 bases between. The CDR3 nucleotides are TGTGCCAGCCAGTCGGGGAAGTCCTATGGCTACACCTTC. This codes for CASQSGKSYGYTF.

The chain uses TRBV27 and TRBJ2-2; 8 bases agree with TRBD2. With V trimmed by 0 bases and J by 2 bases, 8 bases remained unmatched. The CDR3 has 18 residues. Looked up from germline, CDR1 is MNHEY and CDR2 is SMNVEV (reference sequence). The CDR3 bases are TGTGCCAGCAGTTTATCCGGGCGGACTAGCTTCAACACCGGGGAGCTGTTTTTT. This codes for CASSLSGRTSFNTGELFF.

V usage is TRBV4-2 and J usage is TRBJ1-3, with TRBD1 as a possible D gene (6 bases). Germline CDR1 and CDR2: LGHNA and YNFKEQ. CDR3 length: 16 residues. The V end lost 5 bases, the J end lost 1 base, and 15 bases lay between the germline ends. The CDR3 DNA is TGTGCCAGCAGCGCTCGAAACAGGGATTCTGGAAACACCATATATTTT. Amino acid sequence: CASSARNRDSGNTIYF.

V gene TRBV28 combines with J gene TRBJ2-2, with D possibly being TRBD1 (5 bases). The V end lost 6 bases, the J end lost 6 bases, and 8 bases lay between the germline ends. The CDR3 covers 12 residues. CDR1 MDHEN and CDR2 SYDVKM come from the germline V gene. The CDR3 nucleotides are TGTGCCAGCAGCTCAGGGTCCGGGGAGCTGTTTTTT. As protein: CASSSGSGELFF. Together with reference TRBV28 and TRBJ2-2, the CDR3 gives the full variable domain: DVKVTQSSRYLVKRTGEKVFLECVQDMDHENMFWYRQDPGLGLRLIYFSYDVKMKEKGDIPEGYSVSREKKERFSLILESASTNQTSMYLCASSSGSGELFFGEGSRLTVL.

This sequence joins TRBV7-3 and TRBJ2-3, with a weak D call TRBD2 (6 bases). Trimming stripped 3 bases from V and 4 bases from J, with 8 bases between. Germline V gene lookup returns CDR1 SGHTA and CDR2 FQGTGA. The length of the CDR3 is 13 residues. CDR3 loop: CASSFGGPDTQYF. The CDR3 DNA follows: TGTGCCAGCAGCTTCGGGGGACCAGATACGCAGTATTTT.